Detailed here is one T cell receptor beta chain. As yet, its antigen is unknown. The data stem from a study of type 1 regulatory T cells. About the research overall: T-allo10 is an in vitro-generated, Tr1-enriched CD4 T cell product specific for alloantigen.

Points from the study as a whole: Compared with non-Tr1 cells, Tr1 cells showed a narrower TCR repertoire.

TCRdb used MiXCR to reprocess the reads, holding one entry per CDR3 protein. The sample has about 65,000 distinct CDR3 sequences; 49% are singletons. The CDR3 contains 11 residues. V lost 4 bases and J lost 8, with 10 bases in between. Germline values: CDR1 DFQATT, CDR2 SNEGSKA (reference sequence). The chain carries TRBV20-1 and TRBJ2-3; no definite D call. The receptor comes from a human donor in good health. Sequencing used cultured non-Tr1 T cells, either the whole culture or a sorted T cell fraction (not recorded which). CDR3 DNA sequence: TGCAGTGCTAAACTACTACTTACGCAGTATTTT. Residues: CSAKLLLTQYF.